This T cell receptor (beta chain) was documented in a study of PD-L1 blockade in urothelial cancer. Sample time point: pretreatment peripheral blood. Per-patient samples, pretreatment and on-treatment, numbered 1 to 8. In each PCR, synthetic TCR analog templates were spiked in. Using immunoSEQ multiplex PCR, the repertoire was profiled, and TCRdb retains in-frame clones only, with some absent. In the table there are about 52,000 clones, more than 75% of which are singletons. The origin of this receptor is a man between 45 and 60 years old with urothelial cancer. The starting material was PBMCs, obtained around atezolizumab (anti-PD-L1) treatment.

Here the CDR3 DNA reads TGTGCCAGCAGCTTCGAGGAGACCCAGTACTTC. Its translation is CASSFEETQYF. This rearrangement joins TRBV5-5 to TRBJ2-5; D call uncertain. Germline CDR1 and CDR2: SGHKS and YYEKEE (reference sequence). V was shortened by 2 bases and J by 5 bases, with 4 bases between the two germline ends. The CDR3 consists of 11 residues.